This T cell receptor beta chain was sequenced during a study of blood T cell repertoires in COVID-19. The data were produced by immunoSEQ multiplex PCR, yet TCRdb's version contains in-frame clones alone and is incomplete. This sample has about 45,000 clones; 83% occur once, and the top ten carry roughly 8%. Trimming at V came to 9 bases and at J to 1 base, leaving 5 bases not matched to a gene. The CDR3 consists of 14 residues. Looked up from germline, CDR1 is KGHDR and CDR2 is SFDVKD. The chain joins TRBV24-1 to TRBJ2-1; 7 bases align to TRBD2. This TCR was recovered from an older man in a cohort sampled during active COVID-19. The sample was peripheral blood. The chain's CDR3 is CATSGRPSYNEQFF. For the CDR3, the DNA is TGTGCCACCTCCGGGAGGCCATCCTACAATGAGCAGTTCTTC.